This T cell receptor beta chain was profiled in a study of human T cells and chemical hapten exposure. General study points: Sensitizing to DPC left TCRs with a frequency above 1 in 1000 unaltered.

Each CDR3 protein gets one entry after TCRdb re-called the RACE reads with MiXCR. The sample lists more than 70,000 distinct CDR3 sequences, around 8.8% occurring once. As for time point: healthy volunteer bleed at 2 weeks. Extraction of total RNA was performed on unfractionated whole blood. The sample holds a few counts of this clonotype. What it recognizes is unknown. Sequenced: whole blood. This TCR was sampled from a female donor in good health. Some clones in this sample may be carry-over from other donors' samples.

CDR3 sequence (DNA): TGCGCCAGCAGCTTAGGTGGCGGGAGCGTCGACGAGCAGTACTTC. Its protein product is CASSLGGGSVDEQYF. The chain joins TRBV5-1 to TRBJ2-7; TRBD2 agrees at 7 bases. CDR1 SGHRS and CDR2 YFSETQ come from the germline V gene. The CDR3 totals 15 residues. V shed 2 bases, J shed 5 bases, and the junction held 10 bases outside the gene matches.